This T cell receptor beta chain was recovered during a study of human T cells and chemical hapten exposure. The CDR3 is 15 residues long. V dropped 3 bases and J dropped 6; count of bases not matched to a gene: 8. Germline V gene data show CDR1 as MNHNS and CDR2 as SASEGT. What the library attached to individual cDNA molecules were unique molecular identifiers. TCRdb redid the calling of the RACE reads with MiXCR, one entry per CDR3 protein. In the table there are roughly 34,000 distinct CDR3 sequences, 5% to 7% of which are singletons. This clonotype occurred many times. Its antigen is currently unknown. Whole-study results and caveats: Expanded TCRs made up significantly more big CDR3 similarity clusters than controls did.

The time point is: patch test 1, 2 weeks after DPC sensitization. Indicated treatment: therapeutic diphenylcyclopropenone sensitization with weekly scalp DPC. The authors extracted total RNA from unfractionated whole blood. This rearrangement joins TRBV6-1 to TRBJ2-7, with 10 nucleotides matching TRBD1. Sample: whole blood, taken in connection with sensitization to the hapten diphenylcyclopropenone (DPC). The TCR originated in a woman aged 25 to 39 with alopecia areata. Some clones in this sample may be carry-over from other donors' samples. The CDR3 DNA reads as TGTGCCAGCAGTGACGCGGGACAGGGGATGGGCGAGCAGTACTTC. It specifies CASSDAGQGMGEQYF.